The subject of this entry is one T cell receptor (beta chain). This sample is part of a study of technical replicates of blood from a few donors. Assay used: immunoSEQ multiplex PCR; TCRdb lists only in-frame clones, some missing. The sample holds about 82,000 clones, around 94% seen once. The receptor's source is a human donor in good health. Sequenced input: T cells isolated from PBMCs.

CDR3 sequence: CASSDPANEQFF. The CDR3 bases are TGCGCCAGCAGTGACCCTGCGAATGAGCAGTTCTTC. The chain combines TRBV10-2 with TRBJ2-1, with D unclear. V lost 3 bases, J lost 7 bases, and 7 bases lay in between. The CDR3 consists of 12 residues. Germline loops: CDR1 WSHSY, CDR2 SAAADI.